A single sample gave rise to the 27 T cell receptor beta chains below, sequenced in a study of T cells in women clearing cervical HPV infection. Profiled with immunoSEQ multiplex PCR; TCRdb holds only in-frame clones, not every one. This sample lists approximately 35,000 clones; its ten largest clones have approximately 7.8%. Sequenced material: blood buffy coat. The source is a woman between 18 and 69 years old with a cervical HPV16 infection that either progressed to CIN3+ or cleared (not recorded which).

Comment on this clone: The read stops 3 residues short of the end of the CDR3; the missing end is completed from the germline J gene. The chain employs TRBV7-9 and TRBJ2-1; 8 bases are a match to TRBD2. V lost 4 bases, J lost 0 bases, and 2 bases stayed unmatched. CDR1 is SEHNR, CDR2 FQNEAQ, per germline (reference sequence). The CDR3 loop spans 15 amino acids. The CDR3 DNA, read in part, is TGTGCCAGCAGCTCGACTAGCGTCTCCTACAATGAG. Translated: CASSSTSVSYNE. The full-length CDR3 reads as CASSSTSVSYNEQFF.

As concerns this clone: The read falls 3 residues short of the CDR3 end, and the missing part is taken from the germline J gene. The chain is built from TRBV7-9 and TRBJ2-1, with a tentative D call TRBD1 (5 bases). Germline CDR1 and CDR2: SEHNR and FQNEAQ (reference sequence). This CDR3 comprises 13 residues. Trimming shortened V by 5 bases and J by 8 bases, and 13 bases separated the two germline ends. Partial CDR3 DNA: TGTGCCAGCAGCCCCAAGGTAGGGGATGAG. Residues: CASSPKVGDE. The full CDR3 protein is CASSPKVGDEQFF. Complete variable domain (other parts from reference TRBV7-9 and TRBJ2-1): DTGVSQNPRHKITKRGQNVTFRCDPISEHNRLYWYRQTLGQGPEFLTYFQNEAQLEKSRLLSDRFSAERPKGSFSTLEIQRTEQGDSAMYLCASSPKVGDEQFFGPGTRLTVL.

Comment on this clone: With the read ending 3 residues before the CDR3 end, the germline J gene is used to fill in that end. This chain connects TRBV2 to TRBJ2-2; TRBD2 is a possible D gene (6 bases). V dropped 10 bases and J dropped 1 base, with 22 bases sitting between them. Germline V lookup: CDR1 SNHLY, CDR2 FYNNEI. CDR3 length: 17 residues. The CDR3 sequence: CATFPSGRGENTGELFF. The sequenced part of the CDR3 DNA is TGTGCCACCTTTCCATCGGGGCGGGGAGAGAACACCGGGGAG.

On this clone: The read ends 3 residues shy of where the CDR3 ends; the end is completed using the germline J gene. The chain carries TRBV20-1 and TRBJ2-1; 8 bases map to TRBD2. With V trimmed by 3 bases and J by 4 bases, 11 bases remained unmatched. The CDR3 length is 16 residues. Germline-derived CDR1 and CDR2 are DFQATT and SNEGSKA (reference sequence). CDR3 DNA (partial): TGCAGTGCTAGTCTCCCCGGGAGGGGTCAATACAATGAG. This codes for CSASLPGRGQYNE. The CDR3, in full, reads CSASLPGRGQYNEQFF.

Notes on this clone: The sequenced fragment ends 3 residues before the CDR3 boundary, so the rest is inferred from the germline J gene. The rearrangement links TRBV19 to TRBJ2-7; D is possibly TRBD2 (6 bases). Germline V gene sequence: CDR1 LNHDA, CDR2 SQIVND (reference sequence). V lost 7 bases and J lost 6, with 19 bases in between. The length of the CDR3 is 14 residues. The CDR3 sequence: CASTAVGEVGEQYF. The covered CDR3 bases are TGTGCCAGTACTGCCGTAGGGGAGGTGGGCGAG.

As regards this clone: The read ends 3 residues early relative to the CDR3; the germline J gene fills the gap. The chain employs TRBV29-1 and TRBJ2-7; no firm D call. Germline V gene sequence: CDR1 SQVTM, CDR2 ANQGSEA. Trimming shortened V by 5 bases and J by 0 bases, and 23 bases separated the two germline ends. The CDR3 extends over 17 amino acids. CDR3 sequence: CSVFHQPTSEDSYEQYF. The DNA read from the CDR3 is TGCAGCGTTTTCCACCAACCGACCAGCGAAGACTCCTACGAG.

The CDR3 protein is CASRNRDRVGYIEPQYF. The CDR3 bases that were read are TGTGCCAGCAGAAACCGGGACAGGGTTGGATATATAGAGCCG. The chain links TRBV2 to TRBJ2-3; 9 nucleotides match TRBD1. Read coverage stops 3 residues before the CDR3 terminus; the germline J gene supplies the remainder. The CDR3 loop spans 17 amino acids. Looked up from germline, CDR1 is SNHLY and CDR2 is FYNNEI.

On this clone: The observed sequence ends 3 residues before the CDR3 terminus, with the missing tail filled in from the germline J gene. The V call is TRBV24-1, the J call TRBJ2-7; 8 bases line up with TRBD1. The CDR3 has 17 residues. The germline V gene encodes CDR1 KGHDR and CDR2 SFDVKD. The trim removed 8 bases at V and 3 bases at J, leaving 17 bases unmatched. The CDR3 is CATTRRDRTHINYEQYF. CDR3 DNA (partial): TGTGCCACCACCCGCCGGGACAGGACCCATATAAACTACGAG.

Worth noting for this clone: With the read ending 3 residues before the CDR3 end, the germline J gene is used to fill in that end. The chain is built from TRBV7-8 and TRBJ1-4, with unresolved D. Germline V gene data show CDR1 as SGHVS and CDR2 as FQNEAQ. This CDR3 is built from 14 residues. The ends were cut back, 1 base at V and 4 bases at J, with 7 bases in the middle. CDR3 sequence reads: CASSLGQVNEKLFF. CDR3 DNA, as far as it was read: TGTGCCAGCAGCTTAGGGCAGGTTAATGAAAAA.

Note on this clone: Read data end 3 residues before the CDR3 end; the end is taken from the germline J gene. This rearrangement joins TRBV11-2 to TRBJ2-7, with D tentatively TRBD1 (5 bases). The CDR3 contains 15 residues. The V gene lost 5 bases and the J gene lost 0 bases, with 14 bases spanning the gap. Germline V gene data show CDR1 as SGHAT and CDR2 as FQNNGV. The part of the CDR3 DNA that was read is TGTGCCAGCAGCCCCTCGGCAGGGCGCTCCTACGAG. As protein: CASSPSAGRSYE. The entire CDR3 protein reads CASSPSAGRSYEQYF.

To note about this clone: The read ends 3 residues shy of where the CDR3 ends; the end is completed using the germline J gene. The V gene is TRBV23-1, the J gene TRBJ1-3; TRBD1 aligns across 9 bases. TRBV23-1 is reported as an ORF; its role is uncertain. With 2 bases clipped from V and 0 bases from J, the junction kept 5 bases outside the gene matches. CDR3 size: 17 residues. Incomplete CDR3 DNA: TGCGCCAGCAGTCAACGGACAGGGGACCCCTCTGGAAACACC. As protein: CASSQRTGDPSGNT. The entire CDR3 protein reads CASSQRTGDPSGNTIYF.

The CDR3 bases that were read are TGCGCCAGCAGCTTCGGGATGGGACAGACTAATTCACCC. Amino acids: CASSFGMGQTNSP. The full CDR3 sequence reads CASSFGMGQTNSPLHF. The chain is built from TRBV5-1 and TRBJ1-6; 7 bases match TRBD1. Read data end 3 residues before the CDR3 end; the end is taken from the germline J gene. The CDR3 contains 16 residues. The ends lost 2 bases at V and 6 bases at J; junction bases unmatched: 8. From germline, CDR1 is SGHRS and CDR2 YFSETQ.

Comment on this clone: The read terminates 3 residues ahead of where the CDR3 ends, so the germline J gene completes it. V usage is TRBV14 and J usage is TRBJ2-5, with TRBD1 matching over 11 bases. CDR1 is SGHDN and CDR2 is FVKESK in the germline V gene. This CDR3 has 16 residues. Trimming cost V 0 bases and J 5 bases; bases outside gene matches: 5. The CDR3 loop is CASSQERDRGMETQYF. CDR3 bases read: TGTGCCAGCAGCCAAGAAAGGGACAGGGGGATGGAGACC. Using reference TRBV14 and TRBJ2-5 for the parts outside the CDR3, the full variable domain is EAGVTQFPSHSVIEKGQTVTLRCDPISGHDNLYWYRRVMGKEIKFLLHFVKESKQDESGMPNNRFLAERTGGTYSTLKVQPAELEDSGVYFCASSQERDRGMETQYFGPGTRLLVL.

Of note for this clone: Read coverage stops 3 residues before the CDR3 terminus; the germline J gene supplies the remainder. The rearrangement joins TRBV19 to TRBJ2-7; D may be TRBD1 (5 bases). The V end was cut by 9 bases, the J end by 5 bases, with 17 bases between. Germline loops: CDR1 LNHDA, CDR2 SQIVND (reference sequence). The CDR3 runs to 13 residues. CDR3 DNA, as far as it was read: TGTGCCAGCTCAAAGGGGTTTGTGAACGAG. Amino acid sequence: CASSKGFVNE. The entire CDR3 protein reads CASSKGFVNEQYF. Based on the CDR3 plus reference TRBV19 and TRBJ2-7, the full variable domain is DGGITQSPKYLFRKEGQNVTLSCEQNLNHDAMYWYRQDPGQGLRLIYYSQIVNDFQKGDIAEGYSVSREKKESFPLTVTSAQKNPTAFYLCASSKGFVNEQYFGPGTRLTVT.

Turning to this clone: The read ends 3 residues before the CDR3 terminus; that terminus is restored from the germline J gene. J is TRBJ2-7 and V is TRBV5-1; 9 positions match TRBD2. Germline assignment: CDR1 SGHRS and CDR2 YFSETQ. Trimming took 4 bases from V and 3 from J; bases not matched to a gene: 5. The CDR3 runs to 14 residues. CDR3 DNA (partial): TGCGCCAGCAGCCGCGGACTAGCGAACTACGAG. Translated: CASSRGLANYE. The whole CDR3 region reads CASSRGLANYEQYF.

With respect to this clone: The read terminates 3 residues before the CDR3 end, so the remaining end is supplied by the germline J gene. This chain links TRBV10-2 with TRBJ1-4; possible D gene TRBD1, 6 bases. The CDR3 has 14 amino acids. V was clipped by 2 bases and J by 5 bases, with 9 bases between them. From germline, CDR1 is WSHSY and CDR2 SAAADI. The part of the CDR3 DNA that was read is TGCGCCAGCAGTGAGAGTCAGGGGAATGAAAAA. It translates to CASSESQGNEK. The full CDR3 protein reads CASSESQGNEKLFF.

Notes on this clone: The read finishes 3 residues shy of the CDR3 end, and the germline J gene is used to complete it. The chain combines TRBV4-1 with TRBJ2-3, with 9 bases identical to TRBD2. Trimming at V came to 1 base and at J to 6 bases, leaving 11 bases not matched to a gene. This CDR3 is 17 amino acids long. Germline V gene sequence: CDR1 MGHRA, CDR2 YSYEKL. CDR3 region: CASSQVMGAGGRDTQYF. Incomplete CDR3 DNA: TGCGCCAGCAGCCAAGTGATGGGGGCGGGGGGGCGTGATACG.

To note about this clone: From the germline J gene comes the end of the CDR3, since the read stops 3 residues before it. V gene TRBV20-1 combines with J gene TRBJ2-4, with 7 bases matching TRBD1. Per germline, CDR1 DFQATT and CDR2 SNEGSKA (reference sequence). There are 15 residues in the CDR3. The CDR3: CSALGGSISNYGQYF. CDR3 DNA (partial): TGCAGTGCTTTAGGGGGCAGTATCTCTAACTATGGT.

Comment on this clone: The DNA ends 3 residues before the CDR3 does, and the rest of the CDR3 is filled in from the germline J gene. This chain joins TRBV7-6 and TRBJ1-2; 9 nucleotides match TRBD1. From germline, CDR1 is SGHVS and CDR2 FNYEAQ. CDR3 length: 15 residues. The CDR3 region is CASSIRQGESYDYTF. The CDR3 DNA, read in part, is TGTGCCAGCAGCATTAGACAGGGGGAGTCCTACGAC.

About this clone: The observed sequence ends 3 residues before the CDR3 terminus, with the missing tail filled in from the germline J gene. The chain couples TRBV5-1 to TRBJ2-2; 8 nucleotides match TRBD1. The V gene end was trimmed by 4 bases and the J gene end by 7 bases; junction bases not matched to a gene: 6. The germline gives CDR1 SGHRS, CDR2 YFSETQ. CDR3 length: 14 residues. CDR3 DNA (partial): TGCGCCAGCAGCCTCGGACAGGGACACGGGGAG. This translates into CASSLGQGHGE. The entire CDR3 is CASSLGQGHGELFF.

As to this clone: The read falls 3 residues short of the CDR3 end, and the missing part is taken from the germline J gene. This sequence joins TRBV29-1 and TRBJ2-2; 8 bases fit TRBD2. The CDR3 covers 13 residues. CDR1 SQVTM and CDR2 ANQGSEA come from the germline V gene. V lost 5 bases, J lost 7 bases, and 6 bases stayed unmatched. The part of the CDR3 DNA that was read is TGCAGCGTTAGCGGGAGCGCTGGCGGGGAG. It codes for CSVSGSAGGE. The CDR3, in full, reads CSVSGSAGGELFF.

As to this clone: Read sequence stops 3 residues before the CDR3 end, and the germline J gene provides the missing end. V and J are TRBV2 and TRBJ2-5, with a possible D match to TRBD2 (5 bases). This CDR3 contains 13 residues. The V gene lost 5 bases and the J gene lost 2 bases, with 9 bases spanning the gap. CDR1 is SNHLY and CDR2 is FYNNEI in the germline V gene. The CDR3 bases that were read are TGTGCCAGCAGTCCGGACTTTCAAGAGACC. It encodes CASSPDFQET. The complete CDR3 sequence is CASSPDFQETQYF.

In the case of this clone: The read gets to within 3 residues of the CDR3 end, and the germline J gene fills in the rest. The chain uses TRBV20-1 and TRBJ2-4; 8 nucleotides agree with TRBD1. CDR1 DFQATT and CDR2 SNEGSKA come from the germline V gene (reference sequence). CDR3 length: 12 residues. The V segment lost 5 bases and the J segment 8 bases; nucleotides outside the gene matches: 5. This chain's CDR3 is CSASGQADIQYF. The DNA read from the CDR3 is TGCAGTGCTTCGGGACAGGCAGACATT.

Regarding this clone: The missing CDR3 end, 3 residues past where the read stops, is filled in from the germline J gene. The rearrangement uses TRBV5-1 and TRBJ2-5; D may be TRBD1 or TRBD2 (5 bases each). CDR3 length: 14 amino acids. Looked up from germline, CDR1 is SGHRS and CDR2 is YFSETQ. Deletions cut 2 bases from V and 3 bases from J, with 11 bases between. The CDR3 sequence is CASSLLEGKETQYF. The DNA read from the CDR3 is TGCGCCAGCAGCTTACTTGAGGGGAAAGAGACC.

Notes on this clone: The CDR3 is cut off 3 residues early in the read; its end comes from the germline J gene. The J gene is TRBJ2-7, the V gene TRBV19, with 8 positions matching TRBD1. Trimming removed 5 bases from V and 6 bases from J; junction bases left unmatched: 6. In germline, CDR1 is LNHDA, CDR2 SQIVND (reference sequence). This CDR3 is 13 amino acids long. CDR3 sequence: CASSLNRGSEQYF. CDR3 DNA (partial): TGTGCCAGTAGTTTAAACAGGGGGAGCGAG.

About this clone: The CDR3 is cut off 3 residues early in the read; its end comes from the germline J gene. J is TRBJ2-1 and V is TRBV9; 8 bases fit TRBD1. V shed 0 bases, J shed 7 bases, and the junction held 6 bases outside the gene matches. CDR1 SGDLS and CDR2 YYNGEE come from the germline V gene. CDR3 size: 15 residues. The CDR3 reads CASSVVEYRGNEQFF. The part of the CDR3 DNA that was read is TGTGCCAGCAGCGTAGTCGAATACAGGGGGAATGAG.

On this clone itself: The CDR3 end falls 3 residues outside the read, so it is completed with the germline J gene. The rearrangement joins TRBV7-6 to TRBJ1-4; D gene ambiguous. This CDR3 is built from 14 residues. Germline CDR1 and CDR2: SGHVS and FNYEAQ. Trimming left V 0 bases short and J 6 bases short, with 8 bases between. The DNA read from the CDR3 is TGTGCCAGCAGCTTAGCGCTCGGGGATGAAAAA. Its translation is CASSLALGDEK. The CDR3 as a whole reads CASSLALGDEKLFF.